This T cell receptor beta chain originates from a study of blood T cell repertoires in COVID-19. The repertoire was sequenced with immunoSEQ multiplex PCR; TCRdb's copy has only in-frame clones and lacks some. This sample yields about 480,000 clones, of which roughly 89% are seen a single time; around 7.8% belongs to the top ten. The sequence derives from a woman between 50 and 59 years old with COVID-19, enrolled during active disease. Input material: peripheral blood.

CDR3 bases: TGTGCCAGCAGCTCCCCGGACAGAGGGGAGAACACTGAAGCTTTCTTT. This translates into CASSSPDRGENTEAFF. J is TRBJ1-1 and V is TRBV7-9, with D perhaps matching TRBD1 (6 bases). CDR3 length: 16 residues. Germline V gene data show CDR1 as SEHNR and CDR2 as FQNEAQ (reference sequence). V gave up 4 bases and J gave up 1 base, with 16 bases separating them.